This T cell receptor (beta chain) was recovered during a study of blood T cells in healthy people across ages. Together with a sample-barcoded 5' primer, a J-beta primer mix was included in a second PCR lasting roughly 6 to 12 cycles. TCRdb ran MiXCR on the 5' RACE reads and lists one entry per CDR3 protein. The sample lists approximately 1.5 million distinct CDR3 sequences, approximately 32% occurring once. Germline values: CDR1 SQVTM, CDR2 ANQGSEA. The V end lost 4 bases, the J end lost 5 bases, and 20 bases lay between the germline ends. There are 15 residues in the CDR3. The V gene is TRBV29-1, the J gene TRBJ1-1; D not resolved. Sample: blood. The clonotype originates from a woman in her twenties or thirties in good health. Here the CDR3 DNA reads TGCAGCGTTGCCGATTCTTATCACCTAGGGACTGAAGCTTTCTTT. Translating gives CSVADSYHLGTEAFF.